The clone carrying this T cell receptor (beta chain) has just a few counts. Its antigen is unknown. The data belong to a study of beta chain features in type 1 diabetes. Overall study results and limits: Naive, central memory and Treg TCRB repertoires seemed to resemble each other more closely in patients than they did in healthy donors. Shorter TCRB CDR3s, moderately but significantly so, were found in Type 1 diabetes patients in all four CD4+ subsets.

Germline V gives CDR1 MNHNY, CDR2 SVGAGI (reference sequence). The CDR3 is 15 residues long. The V gene end was trimmed by 5 bases and the J gene end by 4 bases; junction bases not matched to a gene: 2. The isolated RNA, all of it, was reverse transcribed, so expressed TCRB transcripts were what got sequenced. Sequenced by immunoSEQ multiplex PCR; TCRdb stores in-frame clones only, minus some. The top ten clones hold over 0.015% of a sample with roughly 260,000 clones, 11% of them seen once. Source material: naive CD4+ T cells from blood. This TCR was recovered from a man aged 25-45 years with type 1 diabetes. The V call is TRBV6-6, the J call TRBJ2-1, with 13 positions matching TRBD2. CDR3 region: CASSGTSGDYNEQFF. The CDR3 bases are TGTGCCAGCAGTGGGACTAGCGGGGATTACAATGAGCAGTTCTTC.